A selection of T cell receptor beta chains follows, all from one sample in a study of tumor-infiltrating lymphocytes in localized non-small cell lung cancer. Sequencing was performed with immunoSEQ multiplex PCR; in TCRdb, only in-frame clones are kept and a portion is missing. The table shows under 20,000 clones, with roughly 69% occurring only once. Sequencing input: lung tumor tissue. These receptors all come from a human donor with non-small cell lung cancer. Both conserved end residues are trimmed from each CDR3. Fields, in order: V gene, J gene, CDR3 protein.

V: TRBV7-2; J: TRBJ2-7; CDR3: ASSLAPSRQGAYEQY
V: TRBV6-5; J: TRBJ1-1; CDR3: ASSPKGAWSPEAF
V: TRBV30; J: TRBJ1-2; CDR3: AWSVGGASKNYGYT
V: TRBV30; J: TRBJ1-4; CDR3: AWSETATNEKLF
V: TRBV19; J: TRBJ1-4; CDR3: ASSIGTGPEKLF
V: TRBV5-4; J: TRBJ1-4; CDR3: ASSLTTGHEKLF
V: TRBV7-6; J: TRBJ2-6; CDR3: ASSNVPKSHKVGQRPD
V: TRBV4-1; J: TRBJ2-1; CDR3: ASSYGRTSGSGEQF
V: TRBV9; J: TRBJ1-2; CDR3: ASSPYLGGEVGYT
V: TRBV7-2; J: TRBJ2-1; CDR3: ASSDPSGRLYNEQF
V: TRBV28; J: TRBJ2-2; CDR3: ASRIRQGGTGELF
V: TRBV6-5; J: TRBJ1-1; CDR3: ASSYSNGDTEAF
V: TRBV29-1; J: TRBJ2-4; CDR3: SVEDQHQENIQY
V: TRBV5-1; J: TRBJ2-2; CDR3: ASSLEYLTGELF
V: TRBV21-1; J: TRBJ1-2; CDR3: ASSKAWGRGENVGANT
V: TRBV4-1; J: TRBJ1-5; CDR3: ASSQDNGGGVPQH